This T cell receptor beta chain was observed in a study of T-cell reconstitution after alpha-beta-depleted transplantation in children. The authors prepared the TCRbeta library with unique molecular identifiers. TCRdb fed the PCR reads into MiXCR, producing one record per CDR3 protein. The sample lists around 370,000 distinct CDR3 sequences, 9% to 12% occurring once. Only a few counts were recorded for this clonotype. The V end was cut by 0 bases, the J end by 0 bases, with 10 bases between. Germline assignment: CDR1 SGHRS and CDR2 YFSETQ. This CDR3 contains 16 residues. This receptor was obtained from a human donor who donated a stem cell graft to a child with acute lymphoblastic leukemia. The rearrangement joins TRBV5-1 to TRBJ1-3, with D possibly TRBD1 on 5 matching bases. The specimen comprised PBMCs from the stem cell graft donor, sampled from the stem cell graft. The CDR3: CASSLAGGFSGNTIYF. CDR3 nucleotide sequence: TGCGCCAGCAGCTTGGCCGGGGGGTTCTCTGGAAACACCATATATTTT.